This TCR beta chain stems from a study of Tregs in tolerant kidney transplant recipients. The CDR3 is 13 amino acids. Germline values: CDR1 LGHNA, CDR2 YNFKEQ. V was clipped by 0 bases and J by 11 bases, with 13 bases between them. Unstimulated regulatory T cells (CD4+CD25+CD127-), CD4+CD25- non-regulatory cells, CD4 and CD8 cells were FACS-sorted from thawed PBMCs. The protocol was immunoSEQ multiplex PCR, while the TCRdb copy is restricted to in-frame clones and leaves out a portion. The sample records tens of thousands of clones, 93% being singletons. The clonotype was recovered from a human donor who received a combined kidney and bone marrow transplant. This chain connects TRBV4-2 to TRBJ1-2; D ambiguous. The source material was CD4+ T cells from blood, sampled before the transplant. The CDR3 sequence is CASSQDWESQYTF. The CDR3 region has the DNA TGTGCCAGCAGCCAAGACTGGGAGAGCCAATACACCTTC.